What follows is one T cell receptor (beta chain) and its context. Antigen specificity is unknown. The entry originates in a study of OX40 agonist ivuxolimab in advanced cancers. The assay was immunoSEQ multiplex PCR, and TCRdb's table has in-frame clones only and misses some. The top ten hold roughly 1.2% of the sample, which has 60,000 to 70,000 clones, 86% seen once. V trimming: 3 bases; J trimming: 6 bases; junction bases outside the gene matches: 10. The CDR3 is 15 amino acids. Germline V lookup: CDR1 SGHVS, CDR2 FQNEAQ. Notes on the study in general: Dose levels from 0.1 to 3.0 mg/kg saw CD4+ and CD8+ blood T cells expand clonally by week 6.

This TCR derives from an adult with an advanced solid tumor such as melanoma, head and neck, liver or kidney cancer. The sample was CD4+ or CD8+ T cells sorted from blood, taken in a trial of the OX40 agonist ivuxolimab. The V call is TRBV7-8, the J call TRBJ2-7, with 8 bases lining up with TRBD2. The CDR3 DNA follows: TGTGCCAGCAGCTTCGGGGGGGCGGGAGCTGGCGAGCAGTACTTC. Translated: CASSFGGAGAGEQYF.